This T cell receptor (beta chain) was identified during a study of CD4 and CD8 cells across lung adenocarcinoma regions. One entry per CDR3 protein, called by TCRdb with MiXCR from the PCR reads. Of about 19,000 distinct CDR3 sequences listed, roughly 46% were seen once; the top ten hold roughly 18%. Germline V lookup: CDR1 MNHNS, CDR2 SASEGT. CDR3 length: 14 amino acids. Localized lung adenocarcinoma, a non-small cell lung cancer, affected the donors. This clonotype was detected many times. The clonotype comes from a male donor with lung adenocarcinoma. The CD4 and CD8 labels of this study may be unreliable. The sequenced sample was CD4+ T cells from the margin of a lung tumor. This chain links TRBV6-1 with TRBJ2-5, with D perhaps matching TRBD1 (5 bases). With the DNA end fitting TRBJ2-7 better, the J assignment may be wrong. The CDR3 loop is CASRSSGNPYEQYF. CDR3 DNA: TGTGCCAGCAGAAGTTCAGGGAATCCCTACGAGCAGTACTTC.